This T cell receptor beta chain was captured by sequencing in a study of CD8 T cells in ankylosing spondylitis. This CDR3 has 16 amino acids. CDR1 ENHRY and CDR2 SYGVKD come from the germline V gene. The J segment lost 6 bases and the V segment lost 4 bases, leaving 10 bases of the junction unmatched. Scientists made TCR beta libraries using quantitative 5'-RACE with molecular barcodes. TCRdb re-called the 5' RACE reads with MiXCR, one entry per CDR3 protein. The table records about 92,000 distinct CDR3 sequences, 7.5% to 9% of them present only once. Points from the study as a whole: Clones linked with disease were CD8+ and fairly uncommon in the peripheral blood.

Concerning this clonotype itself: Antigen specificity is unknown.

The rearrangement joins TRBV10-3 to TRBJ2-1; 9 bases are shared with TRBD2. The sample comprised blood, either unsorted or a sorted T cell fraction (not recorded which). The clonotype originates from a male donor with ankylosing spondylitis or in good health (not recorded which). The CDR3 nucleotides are TGTGCCATCAGTGGTCAGCGGGGGGCCAAATCCAATGAGCAGTTCTTC. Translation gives CAISGQRGAKSNEQFF.